The T cell receptor (beta chain) described here comes from a study of OX40 agonist ivuxolimab in advanced cancers. In terms of the full investigation: Ivuxolimab, which targeted the costimulatory receptor OX40 (CD134), was an agonistic, fully human IgG2 monoclonal antibody. Intravenous ivuxolimab was administered to patients every 2 weeks at six dose levels: 0.01, 0.1, 0.3, 1.5, 3 and 10 mg/kg. Of the roughly 52 dose-escalation patients, hepatocellular carcinoma was present in about 20, melanoma in around 15, renal cell carcinoma in 9 and head and neck cancer in 9. In the dose-escalation cohort, about four fifths of patients were male, and the mean age was 60 years with a range of roughly 20 to 85. Prior anti-PD-1, anti-PD-L1 or anti-CTLA-4 therapy was permitted, and checkpoint inhibitors had been received by more than 35% of dose-escalation patients. Partial responses were achieved by three dose-escalation patients, of whom one had hepatocellular carcinoma and two had cutaneous melanoma. Peripheral TCRbeta sequencing was intended to test whether TCR sequence diversity was altered and clonal T-cell expansion was caused by ivuxolimab. The paper describes the monotherapy dose-escalation part (N ≈ 52 patients) of the phase I trial of ivuxolimab. The paper's findings and limits, for the study overall: In the 0.1-3.0 mg/kg groups, partial responders were among the patients with the lowest normalized peripheral clonal expansion, particularly in CD8+ T cells. The antigen specificity of the peripheral T cells that underwent clonal expansion was not determined. On average, CD8+ T cells showed more expanded clones than CD4+ T cells after ivuxolimab. Clonal expansion of both CD4+ and CD8+ blood T cells was observed from baseline to week 6 at doses 0.1 to 3.0 mg/kg. Low levels of normalized T-cell clonal expansion were also shown by some nonresponding patients.

The trial excluded patients who had a history of autoimmune disease or were on systemic immunosuppression. Peripheral blood for TCR sequencing was drawn from every dose cohort at baseline, at cycle 4 day 1 and at cycle 7 day 1. The samples were drawn from a first-in-human, open-label, multicenter phase I dose-escalation trial of ivuxolimab. Adults with locally advanced or metastatic head and neck squamous cell, hepatocellular, melanoma or renal cell carcinoma were enrolled in the trial. Before TCR sequencing, CD4+ and CD8+ T cells were separately sorted from peripheral blood. Genomic DNA was isolated from the sorted cells so that the TCRbeta CDR3 region could be sequenced. The immunoSEQ Assay was used to sequence the TCRbeta CDR3 regions. TCRdb limited this immuneACCESS table to in-frame rearrangements with V and J called. A share of clones is missing; checked studies link under half to unresolved V genes, and the rest is unexplained. The sample table shows about 64,000 clones, and more than 75% are seen once. The ten biggest clones cover about 3% of the sample.

The CDR3 runs 13 amino acids, cysteine and phenylalanine included. The sequence is cut down to CDR3 DNA, 39 bases in frame from base 1. Cut back by 1 base and 4 bases, the V and J ends lie 6 bases apart. Looking up the germline V gene yields CDR1 SNHLY and CDR2 FYNNEI. As concerns this clone: It has no known antigen specificity. Per-nucleotide qualities are absent, and no much larger clonotype sits a single base away.

Recombination connected TRBV2 to TRBJ2-3, with the D gene call left open. The sequencing here drew on CD4+ or CD8+ T cells sorted from blood, taken in a trial of the OX40 agonist ivuxolimab. The source is an adult with an advanced solid tumor such as melanoma, head and neck, liver or kidney cancer. The CDR3 here reads CASSEVGADTQYF. Read as DNA, the sequence is TGTGCCAGCAGTGAAGTGGGTGCAGATACGCAGTATTTT. The entire variable domain, with the stretches around the CDR3 drawn from the reference TRBV2 and TRBJ2-3 proteins, is EPEVTQTPSHQVTQMGQEVILRCVPISNHLYFYWYRQILGQKVEFLVSFYNNEISEKSEIFDDQFSVERPDGSNFTLKIRSTKLEDSAMYFCASSEVGADTQYFGPGTRLTVL.